The T cell receptor beta chain described here comes from a study of control samples from healthy donors and cancer patients. Germline lookup yields CDR1 MDHEN and CDR2 SYDVKM. The CDR3 loop spans 14 amino acids. V lost 5 bases to trimming and J lost 7 bases; unmatched junction nucleotides: 7. TCRdb's table, derived via immunoSEQ multiplex PCR, lists solely in-frame clones and lacks some. The sample contains about 410,000 clones, over 75% of which appear only once. The chain joins TRBV28 to TRBJ1-4, with 7 bases identical to TRBD1. This clonotype was obtained from a man aged 35 to 55 with head and neck cancer. The sample was PBMCs. In DNA form, the CDR3 reads TGTGCCAGCAGTCGCAGGGGGGTCGGTGAAAAACTGTTTTTT. The encoded protein is CASSRRGVGEKLFF.